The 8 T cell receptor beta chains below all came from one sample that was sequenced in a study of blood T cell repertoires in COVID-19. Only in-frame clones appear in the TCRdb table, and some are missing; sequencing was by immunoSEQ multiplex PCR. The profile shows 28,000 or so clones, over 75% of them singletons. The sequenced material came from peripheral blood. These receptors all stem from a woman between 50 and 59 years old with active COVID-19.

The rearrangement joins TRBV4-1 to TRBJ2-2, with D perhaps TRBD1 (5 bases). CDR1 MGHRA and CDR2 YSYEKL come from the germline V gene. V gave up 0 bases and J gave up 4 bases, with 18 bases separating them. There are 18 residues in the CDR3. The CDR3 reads CASSQDLMASQGTGELFF. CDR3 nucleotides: TGCGCCAGCAGCCAAGATCTAATGGCTTCCCAGGGCACCGGGGAGCTGTTTTTT.

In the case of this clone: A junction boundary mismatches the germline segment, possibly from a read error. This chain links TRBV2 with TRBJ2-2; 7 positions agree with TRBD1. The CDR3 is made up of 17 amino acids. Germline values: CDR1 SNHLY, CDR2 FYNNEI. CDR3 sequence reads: CTSSEVRGRGFTGELFF. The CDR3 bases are TGTACCAGCAGTGAAGTAAGGGGGCGCGGTTTTACCGGGGAGCTGTTTTTT.

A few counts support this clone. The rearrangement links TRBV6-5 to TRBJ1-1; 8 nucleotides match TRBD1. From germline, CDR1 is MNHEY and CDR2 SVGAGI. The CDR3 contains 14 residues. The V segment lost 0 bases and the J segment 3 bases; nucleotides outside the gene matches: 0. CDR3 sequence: CASSYSQGDTEAFF. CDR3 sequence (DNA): TGTGCCAGCAGTTACTCACAGGGGGACACTGAAGCTTTCTTT.

CDR3 nucleotide sequence: TGTGCCAGCAGCCGGCCGGGACAGGGACCTGGGGCCAACGTCCTGACTTTC. It is translated as CASSRPGQGPGANVLTF. The chain joins TRBV3-1 (or the pseudogene TRBV3-2) to TRBJ2-6; 9 bases align to TRBD1. Looked up from germline, CDR1 is LGHDT and CDR2 is YNNKEL (reference sequence). Trimming took 4 bases from V and 2 from J; bases not matched to a gene: 6. The CDR3 runs to 17 residues.

DNA of the CDR3: TGTGCCAGCAGGGGACAGGGAGCGAACACTGAAGCTTTCTTT. Translation gives CASRGQGANTEAFF. The rearrangement uses TRBV6-5 and TRBJ1-1, with 9 bases fitting TRBD1. CDR1 is MNHEY, CDR2 SVGAGI, per germline. With V trimmed by 6 bases and J by 1 base, 3 bases remained unmatched. The CDR3 extends over 14 amino acids.

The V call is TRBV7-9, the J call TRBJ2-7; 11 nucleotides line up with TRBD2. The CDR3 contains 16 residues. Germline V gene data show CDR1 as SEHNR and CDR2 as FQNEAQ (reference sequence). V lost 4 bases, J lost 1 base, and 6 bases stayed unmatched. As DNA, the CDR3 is TGTGCCAGCAGCTCCGCCGCTAGCGGGAGGTCCTACGAGCAGTACTTC. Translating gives CASSSAASGRSYEQYF.

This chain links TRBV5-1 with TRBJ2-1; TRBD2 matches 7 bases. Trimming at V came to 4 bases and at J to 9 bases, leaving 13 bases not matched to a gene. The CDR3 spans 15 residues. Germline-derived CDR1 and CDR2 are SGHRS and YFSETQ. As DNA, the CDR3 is TGCGCCAGCAGCCAAGCGGGACCGGACTCCGGTGAGCAGTTCTTC. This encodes CASSQAGPDSGEQFF.

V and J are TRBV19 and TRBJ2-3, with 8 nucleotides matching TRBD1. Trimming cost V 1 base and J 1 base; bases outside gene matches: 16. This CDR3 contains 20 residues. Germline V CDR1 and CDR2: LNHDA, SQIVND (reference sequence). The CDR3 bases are TGTGCCAGTAGTATAGGAAGAAGGCAGGGGGCACCCTCTCGCACAGATACGCAGTATTTT. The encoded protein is CASSIGRRQGAPSRTDTQYF.